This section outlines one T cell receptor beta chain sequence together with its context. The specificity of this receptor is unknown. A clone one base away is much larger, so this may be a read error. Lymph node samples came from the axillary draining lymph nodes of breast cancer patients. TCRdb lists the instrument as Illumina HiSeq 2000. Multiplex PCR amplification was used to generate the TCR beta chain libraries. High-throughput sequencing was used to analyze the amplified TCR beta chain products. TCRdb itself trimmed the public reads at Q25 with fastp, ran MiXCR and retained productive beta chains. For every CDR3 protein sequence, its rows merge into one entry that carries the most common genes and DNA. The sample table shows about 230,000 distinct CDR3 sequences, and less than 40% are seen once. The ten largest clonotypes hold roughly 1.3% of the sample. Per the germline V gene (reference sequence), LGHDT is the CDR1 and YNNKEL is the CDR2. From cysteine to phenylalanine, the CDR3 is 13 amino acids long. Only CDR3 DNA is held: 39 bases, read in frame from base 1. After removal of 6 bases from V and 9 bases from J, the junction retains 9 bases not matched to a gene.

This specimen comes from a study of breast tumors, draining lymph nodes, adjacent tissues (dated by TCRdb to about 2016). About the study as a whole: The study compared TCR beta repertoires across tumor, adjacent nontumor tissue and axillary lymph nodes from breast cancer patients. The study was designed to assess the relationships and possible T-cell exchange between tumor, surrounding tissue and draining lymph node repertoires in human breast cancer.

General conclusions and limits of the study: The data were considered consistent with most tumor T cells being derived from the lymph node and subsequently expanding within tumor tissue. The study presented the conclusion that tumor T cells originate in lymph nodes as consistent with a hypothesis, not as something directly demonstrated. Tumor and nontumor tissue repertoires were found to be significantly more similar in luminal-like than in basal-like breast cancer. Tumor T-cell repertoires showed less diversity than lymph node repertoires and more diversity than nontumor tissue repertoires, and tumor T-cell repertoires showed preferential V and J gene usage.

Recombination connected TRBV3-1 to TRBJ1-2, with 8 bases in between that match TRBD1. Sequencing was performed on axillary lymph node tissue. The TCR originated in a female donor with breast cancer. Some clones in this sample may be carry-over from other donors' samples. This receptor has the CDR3 CASRLGTGGSYTF. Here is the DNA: TGTGCCAGCAGACTAGGGACAGGCGGTAGCTACACCTTC.